Detailed here is one T cell receptor beta chain. The antigen it recognizes is unknown. Per-base qualities were not stored, and no clone one base away is much larger. The CDR3 regions of human TCRbeta chains were analyzed by immunosequencing. The study's processing was this. TCRs in the repertoires were compared against a reference library of SARS-CoV-2-specific TCRs that had been generated with the MIRA antigen-specificity platform. Breadth meant the fraction of unique TCRs that were SARS-CoV-2-associated, whereas depth meant the fraction of total T cells that were SARS-CoV-2-associated. Each spike-specific TCR was assigned to its reactive spike region and to a CD4 or CD8 class using the MIRA data. Log10-transformed breadth and depth values were compared by one-way ANOVA with Sidak's multiple comparisons tests. The table was pulled from immuneACCESS by TCRdb, which kept in-frame rearrangements only. Such tables lose some clones; where checked, under half of the loss comes from unresolved V genes, and the rest has no known cause. Clone size and the V and J calls come from that table; the DNA yielded D and trimming. Across this sample there are about 140,000 clones, with 70% to 90% seen only once. The ten largest clones capture approximately 5% of the sample.

A distance of 9 bases separates the germline ends of V and J, which lose 5 bases and 4 bases respectively. CDR1 and CDR2, looked up from the germline V gene, are KGHDR and SFDVKD. The CDR3 spans 13 residues, from the cysteine through the phenylalanine. Just the 39-base CDR3 DNA is kept, in frame starting at base 1. These data originate in a study of T cell responses to AZD1222 COVID-19 vaccine (dated by TCRdb to the early 2020s). At the level of the whole study: A total of about 250 trial participants underwent TCR sequencing, of whom nearly 210 had received two doses of AZD1222 and about 26 had received two doses of the MenACWY control vaccine. Trial participants were enrolled by age into subgroups of 18-55, 56-69 and 70-plus years, and around 140, 26 and 57 TCR-sequenced participants, respectively, were included in these subgroups. Points the paper makes about the study in general: Because no day 14 peak-response samples were available, repertoires were characterized only after the peak T cell response. Conclusions about previously exposed vaccinees were limited because only five to seven AZD1222 recipients were SARS-CoV-2 seropositive at baseline. Nearly half of unique spike-specific TCRs reportedly recognized epitopes outside regions mutated in the B.1.351 and B.1.1.7 variants. Vaccine-associated CD4 TCRs spanned the whole spike protein, with dominant responses in regions 160-218 and 743-854. In the small 56-69-year group, the increase in depth fell short of significance, most likely because of low power. Spike-specific TCR breadth and depth rose significantly after two AZD1222 doses compared with day 0 and with MenACWY recipients. Participants were mostly white British and included more females than males, and it was suggested by the authors that clonal diversity may have been underestimated.

The time point tag for this specimen amounts to: about 28 days (+/-7) after the second vaccine dose. AZD1222 recipients whose second dose came at about 4 weeks and those whose second dose came at about 12 weeks were combined into one group, since spike-specific TCR depth and breadth did not differ between the two schedules. Samples from vaccinated people were obtained from the UK trials COV001 and COV002, which included a single-blind randomized controlled phase 2/3 trial of AZD1222 (ChAdOx1 nCoV-19) in healthy adults. For TCRbeta chain sequencing, PBMC samples were collected from trial participants at day 0 and at day 28 after the second dose.

The material sequenced was peripheral blood, taken 28 days after the second AZD1222 dose. The chain was built from TRBV24-1 and TRBJ2-3; the best D guess is TRBD2, with 6 bases matching. This receptor was obtained from an adult who received the AZD1222 COVID-19 vaccine. The DNA is TGTGCCACCAGTGCCTCGGGAGCAGATACGCAGTATTTT. The encoded protein is CATSASGADTQYF.